These 28 T cell receptor beta chains were all obtained from the same sample, sequenced in a study of T cell repertoires in cytomegalovirus infection. These receptors' antigens are unknown. TCRdb re-called the reads through MiXCR, storing one row per CDR3 protein. The sample yields roughly 800,000 distinct CDR3 sequences, 25% to 30% seen once. Sequenced here: cultured CD8+ T cells from PBMCs, sampled from culture after CMV antigen stimulation. Receptors originate from a human donor in good health (CMV status not recorded). Some clones in this sample may be carry-over from other donors' samples.

This clonotype was recorded many times. The genes are TRBV7-9 and TRBJ1-5, with 9 nucleotides matching TRBD1. Losses at the gene ends were 5 bases for V and 1 base for J; bases not matched to a gene: 9. From germline, CDR1 is SEHNR and CDR2 FQNEAQ (reference sequence). There are 17 residues in the CDR3. The CDR3 loop reads CASSGDRARGSNQPQHF. The CDR3 DNA sequence: TGTGCCAGCAGCGGGGACAGGGCCAGGGGAAGCAATCAGCCCCAGCATTTT. Full variable domain (missing parts from reference TRBV7-9 and TRBJ1-5): DTGVSQNPRHKITKRGQNVTFRCDPISEHNRLYWYRQTLGQGPEFLTYFQNEAQLEKSRLLSDRFSAERPKGSFSTLEIQRTEQGDSAMYLCASSGDRARGSNQPQHFGDGTRLSIL.

This clonotype was counted between two and nine times. This rearrangement joins TRBV5-1 to TRBJ1-3; possibly TRBD1 for D (6 bases). The CDR3 extends over 16 amino acids. Germline CDR1 is SGHRS and CDR2 is YFSETQ. With 4 bases removed from V and 6 bases from J, the gap between germline ends came to 20 bases. The CDR3 sequence is CASSTTTGREVNTIYF. CDR3 bases: TGCGCCAGCAGCACAACGACAGGTCGGGAGGTAAACACCATATATTTT. Drawing the rest from reference TRBV5-1 and TRBJ1-3, the complete variable domain is KAGVTQTPRYLIKTRGQQVTLSCSPISGHRSVSWYQQTPGQGLQFLFEYFSETQRNKGNFPGRFSGRQFSNSRSEMNVSTLELGDSALYLCASSTTTGREVNTIYFGEGSWLTVV.

This clonotype turned up a few times. Sequence at one end of the junction differs from germline and may be a read error. V usage is TRBV6-2 or TRBV6-3 and J usage is TRBJ2-3; TRBD1 matches at 12 bases. This CDR3 is 18 amino acids long. Germline CDR1 and CDR2: MNHEY and SVGEGT. Here the CDR3 DNA reads TGTGCCAGCGGGGGACAGGGGGCGTACGGTCCCAGCACAGATGCGCAGTATTTT. Translated: CASGGQGAYGPSTDAQYF.

This clonotype occurred many times. The chain recombines TRBV7-9 with TRBJ2-7; TRBD1 is a possible D gene (6 bases). The germline gives CDR1 SEHNR, CDR2 FQNEAQ (reference sequence). Trimming removed 3 bases at V and 2 bases at J, with 11 bases between. CDR3 length equals 14 residues. CDR3 sequence (DNA): TGTGCCAGCAGCTTTCCGGGACAAACCTACGAGCAGTACTTC. Amino acids: CASSFPGQTYEQYF.

The rearrangement joins TRBV9 to TRBJ2-3, with D perhaps matching TRBD1 or TRBD2 (6 bases each). This CDR3 contains 14 residues. The V and J ends lost 3 bases and 4 bases respectively, with 12 bases between them. Germline V gene sequence: CDR1 SGDLS, CDR2 YYNGEE. CDR3 amino acids: CASSEGGAPDTQYF. CDR3 in DNA: TGTGCCAGCAGCGAGGGGGGAGCCCCAGATACGCAGTATTTT.

The chain uses TRBV6-4 and TRBJ2-2; TRBD1 aligns across 9 bases. CDR1 is MRHNA, CDR2 SNTAGT, per germline. This CDR3 spans 16 amino acids. V was pared by 4 bases and J by 6 bases, with 9 bases of the junction left unmatched. This chain's CDR3 is CASSAEPGQGSGELFF. Written as DNA, the CDR3 is TGTGCCAGCAGTGCGGAACCGGGACAGGGTTCCGGGGAGCTGTTTTTT.

There are a few counts of this clonotype. The CDR3 coding sequence is TGTGCCAGCAGCTCCCGGACAGGGCGCCTCTCTGGGGCCAACGTCCTGACTTTC. This translates into CASSSRTGRLSGANVLTF. V usage is TRBV7-9 and J usage is TRBJ2-6; 8 bases are a match to TRBD1. The V gene's germline CDR1 is SEHNR and CDR2 FQNEAQ (reference sequence). V lost 4 bases, J lost 0 bases, and 8 bases stayed unmatched. This CDR3 is 18 amino acids long.

The chain employs TRBV4-2 and TRBJ2-1, with TRBD1 matching over 8 bases. The V gene end was trimmed by 2 bases and the J gene end by 3 bases; junction bases not matched to a gene: 6. Germline V CDR1 and CDR2: LGHNA, YNFKEQ. This CDR3 has 16 amino acids. In nucleotides, the CDR3 is TGTGCCAGCAGCCAAACCGGGACAGGCGACTACAATGAGCAGTTCTTC. It translates to CASSQTGTGDYNEQFF.

The chain has TRBV6-5 and TRBJ1-2; D unresolved. CDR1 is MNHEY and CDR2 is SVGAGI in the germline V gene. This CDR3 is 15 amino acids long. The ends were cut back, 0 bases at V and 2 bases at J, with 10 bases in the middle. Written as DNA, the CDR3 is TGTGCCAGCAGTTACTCGACCACGGGGAACTATGGCTACACCTTC. Translation gives CASSYSTTGNYGYTF.

The chain combines TRBV9 with TRBJ1-6; no clear D gene. Germline values: CDR1 SGDLS, CDR2 YYNGEE. This CDR3 is built from 14 residues. The V gene lost 6 bases and the J gene lost 7 bases, with 14 bases spanning the gap. For the CDR3, the DNA is TGTGCCAGCAACCCGGGTAGCAGGAATTCACCCCTCCACTTT. The encoded protein is CASNPGSRNSPLHF.

CDR3: CASSYSPLEPQHF. In DNA, the CDR3 is TGTGCCAGCAGTTACTCTCCCTTAGAACCCCAGCATTTT. This chain uses TRBV6-6 with TRBJ1-5; D gene ambiguous. The germline V gene has CDR1 MNHNY and CDR2 SVGAGI (reference sequence). V was shortened by 0 bases and J by 10 bases, with 10 bases between the two germline ends. The CDR3 is 13 residues long.

The table lists this clonotype with a few counts. The chain employs TRBV7-9 and TRBJ1-2, with 10 bases that match TRBD1. CDR1 is SEHNR, CDR2 FQNEAQ, per germline (reference sequence). This CDR3 comprises 13 residues. V was clipped by 7 bases and J by 6 bases; unmatched bases: 5. CDR3 nucleotides: TGTGCCAGCACGACAGGGGGCGCCAATGGCTACACCTTC. It yields the protein CASTTGGANGYTF.

CDR3 bases: TGTGCCAGCAGCCAAGGGACAGACTCGTATAGCTACACCTTC. Translating gives CASSQGTDSYSYTF. This chain links TRBV12-3 or TRBV12-4 with TRBJ1-2, with TRBD1 matching over 7 bases. With V trimmed by 6 bases and J by 9 bases, 13 bases remained unmatched. The length of the CDR3 is 14 residues.

This clonotype has a single count. This chain links TRBV6-1 with TRBJ1-4; perhaps TRBD1 as D (6 bases). The CDR3 totals 14 residues. Germline assignment: CDR1 MNHNS and CDR2 SASEGT. The V gene lost 5 bases and the J gene lost 8 bases, with 15 bases spanning the gap. CDR3: CASSQGGGREKLFF. The CDR3 DNA reads as TGTGCCAGCAGTCAAGGGGGGGGAAGGGAAAAACTGTTTTTT.

V and J are TRBV20-1 and TRBJ2-7; 8 nucleotides match TRBD2. This CDR3 has 15 residues. J gave up 0 bases and V 1 base, and 5 bases lay outside the gene matches. Germline-derived CDR1 and CDR2 are DFQATT and SNEGSKA (reference sequence). The CDR3 loop is CSARAASGPSYEQYV. For the CDR3, the DNA is TGCAGTGCTAGAGCGGCTAGCGGGCCCTCCTACGAGCAGTACGTC.

This clonotype has ten or more counts. This chain links TRBV7-2 with TRBJ2-7, with 9 nucleotides matching TRBD1. CDR1 and CDR2 from the germline V gene are SGHTA and FQGNSA. The J segment lost 2 bases and the V segment lost 5 bases, leaving 7 bases of the junction unmatched. The CDR3 length is 15 residues. DNA of the CDR3: TGTGCCAGCAGCGCCTGGGACAGGGAGACCTACGAGCAGTACTTC. This codes for CASSAWDRETYEQYF.

This clonotype has only a few counts. The rearrangement joins TRBV7-8 to TRBJ2-5, with D uncertain. The V gene lost 4 bases and the J gene lost 3 bases, with 12 bases spanning the gap. Germline lookup yields CDR1 SGHVS and CDR2 FQNEAQ. This CDR3 contains 14 residues. In DNA form, the CDR3 reads TGTGCCAGCAGCTCCCTGAGGTCCGAAGAGACCCAGTACTTC. Amino acids: CASSSLRSEETQYF.

The sample holds a few counts of this clonotype. The chain combines TRBV5-4 with TRBJ2-1; 7 nucleotides agree with TRBD2. V shed 7 bases, J shed 10 bases, and the junction held 14 bases outside the gene matches. CDR3 length: 14 residues. CDR1 and CDR2 (germline): SGHNT, YYREEE (reference sequence). The CDR3 loop is CASPGGSGPHEQFF. CDR3 in DNA: TGTGCCAGCCCGGGGGGTAGCGGGCCCCACGAGCAGTTCTTC.

This clonotype was picked up many times. The chain uses TRBV6-1 and TRBJ2-7; TRBD1 matches 8 bases. The CDR3 length is 17 residues. Germline V gives CDR1 MNHNS, CDR2 SASEGT. The V and J ends lost 5 bases and 0 bases, in that order; junction bases with no gene match: 12. CDR3 DNA sequence: TGTGCCAGCAGTCGGCGGGGACAGGTCAAAAGCTCCTACGAGCAGTACGTC. This sequence encodes CASSRRGQVKSSYEQYV.

This clonotype was observed a handful of times. V and J are TRBV27 and TRBJ2-7; TRBD2 matches 7 bases. Germline CDR1 is MNHEY and CDR2 is SMNVEV (reference sequence). The CDR3 consists of 13 residues. J gave up 5 bases and V 4 bases, and 5 bases lay outside the gene matches. CDR3 region: CASSWGGENEQYF. CDR3 nucleotide sequence: TGTGCCAGCAGTTGGGGGGGGGAGAACGAGCAGTACTTC.

This rearrangement joins TRBV6-1 to TRBJ2-7; 9 bases match TRBD1. The CDR3 runs 15 residues. Germline CDR1 is MNHNS and CDR2 is SASEGT. V lost 6 bases, J lost 3 bases, and 9 bases stayed unmatched. CDR3 DNA: TGTGCCAGCAGGGGACAGGGCGCGAAATTCTACGAGCAGTACTTC. Its protein product is CASRGQGAKFYEQYF.

The table lists this clonotype with a few counts. The chain uses TRBV7-8 and TRBJ1-3; D is ambiguous. Trimming pared 1 base from V and 5 bases from J, leaving 9 bases between. Germline CDR1 reads SGHVS; CDR2 reads FQNEAQ. The CDR3 sequence is 14 residues long. CDR3 sequence: CASSLEGGRNTIYF. As DNA, the CDR3 is TGTGCCAGCAGCTTAGAAGGCGGTAGAAACACCATATATTTT.

The chain couples TRBV4-1 to TRBJ2-5; D might be TRBD2 (5 bases). V was cut by 2 bases and J by 4 bases, with 8 bases left in between. The germline CDR1 and CDR2 sequences are MGHRA and YSYEKL. This CDR3 comprises 13 residues. The CDR3 region is CASSQIGRETQYF. CDR3 nucleotide sequence: TGCGCCAGCAGCCAAATTGGGAGAGAGACCCAGTACTTC.

The chain uses TRBV7-2 and TRBJ1-1; D is perhaps TRBD1 (5 bases). The CDR3 consists of 15 residues. The germline V gene encodes CDR1 SGHTA and CDR2 FQGNSA. With 1 base removed from V and 4 bases from J, the gap between germline ends came to 13 bases. CDR3 nucleotide sequence: TGTGCCAGCAGCTTAGAAGGGCAGAGGGGCACTGAAGCTTTCTTT. It translates to CASSLEGQRGTEAFF.

As DNA, the CDR3 is TGTGCCAGCAGCTTAGGCGAGTGGGGAGGGATTAATGAGCAGTTCTTC. Protein: CASSLGEWGGINEQFF. V gene TRBV6-2 or TRBV6-3 combines with J gene TRBJ2-1, with TRBD2 matching 7 bases. The CDR3 length is 16 residues. CDR1 and CDR2 (germline): MNHEY, SVGEGT. The V segment lost 6 bases and the J segment 7 bases; nucleotides outside the gene matches: 15.

Points on this clonotype: A read error is likely, as this CDR3 ends without the conserved phenylalanine or tryptophan. The V call is TRBV7-2, the J call TRBJ2-1; D is unresolved. The CDR3 runs 17 residues. Germline CDR1 SGHTA, CDR2 FQGNSA. The CDR3 region is CASSPRSVSWPYSEQFS. Here the CDR3 DNA reads TGTGCCAGCAGCCCCAGGTCGGTCTCCTGGCCCTACAGTGAGCAGTTCTCC.

The chain is built from TRBV7-6 and TRBJ2-7; TRBD1 aligns across 7 bases. Trimming removed 2 bases from V and 3 bases from J; junction bases left unmatched: 13. The CDR3 length is 17 residues. CDR1 is SGHVS, CDR2 FNYEAQ, per germline. The CDR3 is CASSLRRVGDSHYEQYF. Here the CDR3 DNA reads TGTGCCAGCAGCTTAAGGAGAGTCGGGGACAGCCACTACGAGCAGTACTTC.

Turning to this clonotype: An end of the junction differs from the germline gene, which may be a read error. CDR3 sequence (DNA): TGTGTCAGCAAGCCCTCCGGGACACCAAACAATGAGCAGTTCTTC. This encodes CVSKPSGTPNNEQFF. This chain links TRBV6-6 with TRBJ2-1, with D possibly matching TRBD1 (6 bases). CDR1 and CDR2 from the germline V gene are MNHNY and SVGAGI (reference sequence). This CDR3 contains 15 residues.